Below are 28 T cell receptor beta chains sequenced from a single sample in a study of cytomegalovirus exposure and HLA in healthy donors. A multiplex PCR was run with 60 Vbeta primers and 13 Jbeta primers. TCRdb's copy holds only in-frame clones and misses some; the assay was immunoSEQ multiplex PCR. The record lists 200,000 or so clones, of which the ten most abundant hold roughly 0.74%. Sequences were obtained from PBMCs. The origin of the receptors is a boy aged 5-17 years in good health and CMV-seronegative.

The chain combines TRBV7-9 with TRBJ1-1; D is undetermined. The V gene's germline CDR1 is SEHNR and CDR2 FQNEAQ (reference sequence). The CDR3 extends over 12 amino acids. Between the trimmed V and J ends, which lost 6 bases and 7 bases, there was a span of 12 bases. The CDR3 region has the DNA TGTGCCAGCAGTCGAGATTTGCTTGAAGCTTTCTTT. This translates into CASSRDLLEAFF. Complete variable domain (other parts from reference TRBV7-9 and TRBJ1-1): DTGVSQNPRHKITKRGQNVTFRCDPISEHNRLYWYRQTLGQGPEFLTYFQNEAQLEKSRLLSDRFSAERPKGSFSTLEIQRTEQGDSAMYLCASSRDLLEAFFGQGTRLTVV.

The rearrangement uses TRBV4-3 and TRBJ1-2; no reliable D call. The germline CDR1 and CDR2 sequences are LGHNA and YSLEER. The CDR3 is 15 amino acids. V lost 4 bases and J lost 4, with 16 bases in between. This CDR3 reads CASSPTRDAVYGYTF. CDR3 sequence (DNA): TGCGCCAGCAGCCCCACGCGAGACGCGGTCTATGGCTACACCTTC.

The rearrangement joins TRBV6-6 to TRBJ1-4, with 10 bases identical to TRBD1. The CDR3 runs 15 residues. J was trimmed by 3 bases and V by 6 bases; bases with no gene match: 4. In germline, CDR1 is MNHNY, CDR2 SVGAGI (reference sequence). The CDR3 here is CASRRQGASNEKLFF. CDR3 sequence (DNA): TGTGCCAGCAGGCGACAGGGGGCATCTAATGAAAAACTGTTTTTT.

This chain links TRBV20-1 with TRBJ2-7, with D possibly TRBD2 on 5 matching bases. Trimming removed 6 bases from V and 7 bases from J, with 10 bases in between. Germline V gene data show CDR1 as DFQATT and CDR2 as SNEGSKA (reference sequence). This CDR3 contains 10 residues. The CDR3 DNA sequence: TGCAGTGCCCGAGGGAAGGAGCAGTACTTC. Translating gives CSARGKEQYF.

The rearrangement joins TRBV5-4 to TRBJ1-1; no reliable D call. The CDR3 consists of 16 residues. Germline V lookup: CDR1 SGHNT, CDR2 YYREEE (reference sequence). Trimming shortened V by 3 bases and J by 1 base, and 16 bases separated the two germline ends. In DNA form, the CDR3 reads TGTGCCAGCAGCTCCTCCAAGAGTCGAGCGAACACTGAAGCTTTCTTT. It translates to CASSSSKSRANTEAFF.

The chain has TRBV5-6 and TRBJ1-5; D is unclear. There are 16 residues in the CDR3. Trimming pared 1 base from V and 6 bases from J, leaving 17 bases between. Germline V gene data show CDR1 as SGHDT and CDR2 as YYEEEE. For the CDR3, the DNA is TGTGCCAGCAGCTTGCGAGGGTCCACCATTGGTCAGCCCCAGCATTTT. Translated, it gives CASSLRGSTIGQPQHF.

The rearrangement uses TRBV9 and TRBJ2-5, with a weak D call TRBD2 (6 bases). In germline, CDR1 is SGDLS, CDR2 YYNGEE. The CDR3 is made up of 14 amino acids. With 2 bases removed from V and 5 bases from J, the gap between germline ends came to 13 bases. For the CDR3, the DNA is TGTGCCAGCAGCGTGGGCGGGACCCCTGAGACCCAGTACTTC. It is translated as CASSVGGTPETQYF.

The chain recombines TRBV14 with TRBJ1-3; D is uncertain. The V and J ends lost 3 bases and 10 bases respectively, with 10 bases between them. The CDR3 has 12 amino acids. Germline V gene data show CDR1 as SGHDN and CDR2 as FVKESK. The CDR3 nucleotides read TGTGCCAGCAGCCAGTCAGGTGTTACCATATATTTT. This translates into CASSQSGVTIYF.

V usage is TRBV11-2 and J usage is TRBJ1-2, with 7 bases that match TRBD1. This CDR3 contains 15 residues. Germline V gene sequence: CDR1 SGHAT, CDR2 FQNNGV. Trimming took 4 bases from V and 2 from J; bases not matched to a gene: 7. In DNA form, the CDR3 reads TGTGCCAGCAGCTCCCCGGGACAGAACAACTATGGCTACACCTTC. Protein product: CASSSPGQNNYGYTF.

CDR3 in amino acids: CASSLSPRASEAFF. The DNA for the CDR3 is TGTGCCAGCAGCTTATCTCCCAGGGCATCTGAAGCTTTCTTT. The J gene is TRBJ1-1, the V gene TRBV7-2, with a possible D match to TRBD1 (5 bases). This CDR3 is built from 14 residues. Trimming cost V 2 bases and J 6 bases, with 13 bases left between them. In germline, CDR1 is SGHTA, CDR2 FQGNSA.

DNA for the CDR3: TGTGCCAGCAGTGACTCGGGACAGCCTAATGAAAAACTGTTTTTT. Residues: CASSDSGQPNEKLFF. This chain uses TRBV25-1 with TRBJ1-4; the match to TRBD1 covers 7 bases. Germline CDR1 and CDR2: MGHDK and SYGVNS. J was trimmed by 3 bases and V by 3 bases; bases with no gene match: 4. CDR3 length: 15 residues.

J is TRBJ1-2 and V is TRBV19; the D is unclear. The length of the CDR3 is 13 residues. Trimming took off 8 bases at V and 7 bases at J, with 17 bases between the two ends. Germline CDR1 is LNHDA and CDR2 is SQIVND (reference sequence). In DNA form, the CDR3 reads TGTGCCAGTTCTCGGGGTGAGATATCTGGCTACACCTTC. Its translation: CASSRGEISGYTF. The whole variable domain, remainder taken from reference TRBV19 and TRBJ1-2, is DGGITQSPKYLFRKEGQNVTLSCEQNLNHDAMYWYRQDPGQGLRLIYYSQIVNDFQKGDIAEGYSVSREKKESFPLTVTSAQKNPTAFYLCASSRGEISGYTFGSGTRLTVV.

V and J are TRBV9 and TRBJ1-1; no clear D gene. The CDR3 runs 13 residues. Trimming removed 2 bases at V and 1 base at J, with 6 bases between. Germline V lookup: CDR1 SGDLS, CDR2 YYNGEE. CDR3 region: CASSVDSNTEAFF. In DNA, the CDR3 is TGTGCCAGCAGCGTCGACTCGAACACTGAAGCTTTCTTT.

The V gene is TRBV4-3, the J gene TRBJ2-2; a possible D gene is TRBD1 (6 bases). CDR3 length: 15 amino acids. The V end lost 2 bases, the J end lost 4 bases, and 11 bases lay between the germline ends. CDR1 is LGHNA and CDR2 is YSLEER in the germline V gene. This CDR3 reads CASSQLGGRTGELFF. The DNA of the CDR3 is TGCGCCAGCAGCCAATTAGGGGGTCGCACCGGGGAGCTGTTTTTT.

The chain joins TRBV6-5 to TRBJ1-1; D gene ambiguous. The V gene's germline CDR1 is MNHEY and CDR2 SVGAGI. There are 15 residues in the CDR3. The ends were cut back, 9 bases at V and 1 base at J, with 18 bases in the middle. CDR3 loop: CASTKRVEGNTEAFF. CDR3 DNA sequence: TGTGCCAGTACTAAAAGGGTAGAGGGGAACACTGAAGCTTTCTTT.

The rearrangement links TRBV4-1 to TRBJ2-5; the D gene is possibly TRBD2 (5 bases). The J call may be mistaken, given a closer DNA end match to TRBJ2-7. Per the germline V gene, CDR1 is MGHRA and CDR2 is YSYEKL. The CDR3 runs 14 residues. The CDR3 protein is CASSQVRGTYEQYF. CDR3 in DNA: TGCGCCAGCAGCCAAGTCCGGGGTACCTACGAGCAGTACTTC.

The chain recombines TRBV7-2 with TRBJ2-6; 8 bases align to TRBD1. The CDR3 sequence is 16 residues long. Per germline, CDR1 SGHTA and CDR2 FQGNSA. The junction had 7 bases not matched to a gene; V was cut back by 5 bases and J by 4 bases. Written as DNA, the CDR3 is TGTGCCAGCAGCCGCAGGACAGGGTGGGGGGCCAACGTCCTGACTTTC. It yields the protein CASSRRTGWGANVLTF.

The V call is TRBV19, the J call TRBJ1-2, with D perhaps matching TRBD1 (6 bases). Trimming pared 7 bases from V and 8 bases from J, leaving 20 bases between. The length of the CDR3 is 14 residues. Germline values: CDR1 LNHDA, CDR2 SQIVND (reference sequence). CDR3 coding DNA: TGTGCCAGTATAGGAGTAGTAGGGGGAAGAGGCTACACCTTC. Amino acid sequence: CASIGVVGGRGYTF. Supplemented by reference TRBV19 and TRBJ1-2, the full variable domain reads DGGITQSPKYLFRKEGQNVTLSCEQNLNHDAMYWYRQDPGQGLRLIYYSQIVNDFQKGDIAEGYSVSREKKESFPLTVTSAQKNPTAFYLCASIGVVGGRGYTFGSGTRLTVV.

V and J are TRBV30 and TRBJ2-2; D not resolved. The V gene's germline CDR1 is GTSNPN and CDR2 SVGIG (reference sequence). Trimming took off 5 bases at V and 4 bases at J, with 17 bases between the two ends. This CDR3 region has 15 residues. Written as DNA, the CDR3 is TGTGCCTGGTCCCGCGATCTAGGAAGCACCGGGGAGCTGTTTTTT. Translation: CAWSRDLGSTGELFF.

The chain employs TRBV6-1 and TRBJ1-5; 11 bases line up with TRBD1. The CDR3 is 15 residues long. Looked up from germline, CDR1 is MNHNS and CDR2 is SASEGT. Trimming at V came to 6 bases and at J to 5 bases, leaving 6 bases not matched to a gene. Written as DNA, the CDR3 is TGTGCCAGCAGCGGGGACAGGGGGATGGATCAGCCCCAGCATTTT. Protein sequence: CASSGDRGMDQPQHF.

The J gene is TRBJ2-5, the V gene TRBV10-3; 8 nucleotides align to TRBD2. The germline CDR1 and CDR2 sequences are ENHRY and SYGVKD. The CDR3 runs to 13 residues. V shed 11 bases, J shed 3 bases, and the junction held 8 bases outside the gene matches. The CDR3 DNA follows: TGTGCCGTAAAGGTCGGGGGGGAAGAGACCCAGTACTTC. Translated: CAVKVGGEETQYF.

CDR3 region: CASSIGPMRGQTGELFF. In nucleotides, the CDR3 is TGTGCCAGTAGTATAGGCCCCATGAGGGGGCAAACCGGGGAGCTGTTTTTT. This chain uses TRBV19 with TRBJ2-2; 7 bases line up with TRBD1. V lost 1 base to trimming and J lost 5 bases; unmatched junction nucleotides: 10. Germline V lookup: CDR1 LNHDA, CDR2 SQIVND (reference sequence). The CDR3 loop spans 17 amino acids.

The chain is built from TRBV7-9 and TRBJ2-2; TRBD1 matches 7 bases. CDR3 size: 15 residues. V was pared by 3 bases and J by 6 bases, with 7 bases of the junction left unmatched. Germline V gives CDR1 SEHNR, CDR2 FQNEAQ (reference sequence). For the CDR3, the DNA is TGTGCCAGCAGCTTTAGACAGGGCGAGGCCGGGGAGCTGTTTTTT. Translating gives CASSFRQGEAGELFF.

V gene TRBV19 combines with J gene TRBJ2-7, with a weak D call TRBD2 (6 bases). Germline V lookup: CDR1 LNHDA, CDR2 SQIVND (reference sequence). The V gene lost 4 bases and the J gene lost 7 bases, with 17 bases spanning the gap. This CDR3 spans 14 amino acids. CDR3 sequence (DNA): TGTGCCAGTAGTAGCCGCCGGGGGTCGGAGGAGCAGTACTTC. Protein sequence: CASSSRRGSEEQYF.

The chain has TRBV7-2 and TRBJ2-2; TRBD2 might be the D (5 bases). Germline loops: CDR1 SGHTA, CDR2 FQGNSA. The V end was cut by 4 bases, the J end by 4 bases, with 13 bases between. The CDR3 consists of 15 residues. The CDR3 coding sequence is TGTGCCAGCAGCTCCCCGGGATTAGTCACCGGGGAGCTGTTTTTT. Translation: CASSSPGLVTGELFF.

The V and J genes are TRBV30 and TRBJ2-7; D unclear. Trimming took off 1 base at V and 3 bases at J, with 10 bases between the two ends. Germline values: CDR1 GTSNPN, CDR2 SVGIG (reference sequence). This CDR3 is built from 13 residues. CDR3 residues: CAWSGQAFYEQYF. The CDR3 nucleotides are TGTGCCTGGAGTGGGCAGGCTTTCTACGAGCAGTACTTC.

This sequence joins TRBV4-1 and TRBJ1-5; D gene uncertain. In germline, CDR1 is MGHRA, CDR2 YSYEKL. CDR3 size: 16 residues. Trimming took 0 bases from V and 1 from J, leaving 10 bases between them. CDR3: CASSQEPGGSNQPQHF. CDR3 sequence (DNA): TGCGCCAGCAGCCAAGAGCCGGGAGGAAGCAATCAGCCCCAGCATTTT.

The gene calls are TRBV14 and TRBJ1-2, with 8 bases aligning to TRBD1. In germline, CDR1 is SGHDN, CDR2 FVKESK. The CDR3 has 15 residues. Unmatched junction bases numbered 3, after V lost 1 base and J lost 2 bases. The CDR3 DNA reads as TGTGCCAGCAGCCAAGCCCACAGGGGGAACTATGGCTACACCTTC. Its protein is CASSQAHRGNYGYTF. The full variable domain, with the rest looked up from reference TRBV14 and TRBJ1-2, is EAGVTQFPSHSVIEKGQTVTLRCDPISGHDNLYWYRRVMGKEIKFLLHFVKESKQDESGMPNNRFLAERTGGTYSTLKVQPAELEDSGVYFCASSQAHRGNYGYTFGSGTRLTVV.